These 32 T cell receptor beta chains were all obtained from the same sample, sequenced in a study of OX40 agonist ivuxolimab in advanced cancers. Assay: immunoSEQ multiplex PCR; the TCRdb copy retains only in-frame clones and omits some. This sample has under 65,000 clones; approximately 90% occur once, and the top ten carry less than 0.55%. The specimen comprised CD4+ or CD8+ T cells sorted from blood, sampled in a trial of the OX40 agonist ivuxolimab. The receptors shown here come from an adult with an advanced solid tumor such as melanoma, head and neck, liver or kidney cancer.

The gene calls are TRBV4-1 and TRBJ2-7; TRBD1 matches at 8 bases. Germline-derived CDR1 and CDR2 are MGHRA and YSYEKL. Trimming removed 4 bases from V and 5 bases from J; junction bases left unmatched: 10. CDR3 length: 15 residues. The CDR3 spells CASSPIGQGRNEQYF. The CDR3, as DNA: TGCGCCAGCAGCCCAATTGGACAGGGACGCAACGAGCAGTACTTC.

This clone was seen only a few times. The V gene is TRBV11-3, the J gene TRBJ2-2; D gene ambiguous. The CDR3 has 13 amino acids. Trimming stripped 5 bases from V and 4 bases from J, with 8 bases between. Germline assignment: CDR1 SGHNT and CDR2 YENEEA. For the CDR3, the DNA is TGTGCCAGCAGCCCCAGTGGCACCGGGGAGCTGTTTTTT. Protein: CASSPSGTGELFF.

Concerning this clone itself: Compared with germline, one end of the junction differs, possibly owing to a read error. The chain is built from TRBV7-9 and TRBJ2-7, with no clear D. In germline, CDR1 is SEHNR, CDR2 FQNEAQ (reference sequence). This CDR3 has 12 amino acids. This CDR3 is CASSVASHEQYF. CDR3 in DNA: TGTGCCAGCAGCGTAGCTTCACACGAGCAGTACTTC.

The chain uses TRBV5-1 and TRBJ1-1, with D unclear. The CDR3 consists of 15 residues. Germline assignment: CDR1 SGHRS and CDR2 YFSETQ. V lost 0 bases, J lost 3 bases, and 12 bases lay in between. CDR3 sequence reads: CASSLGSGWDTEAFF. The CDR3 nucleotides read TGCGCCAGCAGCTTGGGGTCGGGGTGGGACACTGAAGCTTTCTTT.

This chain joins TRBV5-1 and TRBJ2-5, with a tentative D call TRBD2 (5 bases). Germline CDR1 and CDR2: SGHRS and YFSETQ. V was pared by 4 bases and J by 4 bases, with 8 bases between. CDR3 length: 12 residues. The CDR3 coding sequence is TGCGCCAGCAGCCGAGGGTCAGAGACCCAGTACTTC. It translates to CASSRGSETQYF. The whole variable domain, remainder taken from reference TRBV5-1 and TRBJ2-5, is KAGVTQTPRYLIKTRGQQVTLSCSPISGHRSVSWYQQTPGQGLQFLFEYFSETQRNKGNFPGRFSGRQFSNSRSEMNVSTLELGDSALYLCASSRGSETQYFGPGTRLLVL.

This rearrangement joins TRBV5-1 to TRBJ2-5; 12 nucleotides match TRBD2. The V segment lost 0 bases and the J segment 4 bases; nucleotides outside the gene matches: 1. The CDR3 contains 15 residues. The germline V gene has CDR1 SGHRS and CDR2 YFSETQ. CDR3 DNA: TGCGCCAGCAGCTTGGTGGGACTAGCGGGAGAGACCCAGTACTTC. It codes for CASSLVGLAGETQYF. The whole variable domain, remainder taken from reference TRBV5-1 and TRBJ2-5, is KAGVTQTPRYLIKTRGQQVTLSCSPISGHRSVSWYQQTPGQGLQFLFEYFSETQRNKGNFPGRFSGRQFSNSRSEMNVSTLELGDSALYLCASSLVGLAGETQYFGPGTRLLVL.

The V call is TRBV7-9, the J call TRBJ2-2; 8 nucleotides line up with TRBD2. V was pared by 2 bases and J by 2 bases, with 13 bases of the junction left unmatched. This CDR3 is 19 amino acids long. Per the germline V gene, CDR1 is SEHNR and CDR2 is FQNEAQ (reference sequence). The CDR3 sequence is CASSLPRGSGIINTGELFF. The CDR3 coding sequence is TGTGCCAGCAGCTTACCGAGGGGTAGCGGGATAATAAACACCGGGGAGCTGTTTTTT.

The chain joins TRBV5-5 to TRBJ2-1; TRBD1 matches 7 bases. The V and J ends lost 3 bases and 6 bases, in that order; junction bases with no gene match: 18. Looked up from germline, CDR1 is SGHKS and CDR2 is YYEKEE (reference sequence). This CDR3 has 18 amino acids. As DNA, the CDR3 is TGTGCCAGCAGCTCCAGGGGGAGTGACTTGGGAGTGGCCAATGAGCAGTTCTTC. Protein sequence: CASSSRGSDLGVANEQFF.

The rearrangement joins TRBV7-9 to TRBJ1-5; D is unclear. Trimming removed 3 bases at V and 4 bases at J, with 7 bases between. Germline V gene lookup returns CDR1 SEHNR and CDR2 FQNEAQ (reference sequence). CDR3 size: 13 residues. The CDR3 spells CASSLMENQPQHF. CDR3 in DNA: TGTGCCAGCAGCTTGATGGAGAATCAGCCCCAGCATTTT.

This rearrangement joins TRBV7-9 to TRBJ2-2; TRBD1 or TRBD2 may be the D gene (5 bases each). Germline assignment: CDR1 SEHNR and CDR2 FQNEAQ (reference sequence). The CDR3 has 14 residues. V was cut by 6 bases and J by 4 bases, with 12 bases left in between. The DNA of the CDR3 is TGTGCCAGCAGATTACAGGACTTCACCGGGGAGCTGTTTTTT. This translates into CASRLQDFTGELFF.

The gene calls are TRBV10-3 and TRBJ2-7; D may correspond to TRBD1 or TRBD2 (6 bases each). V was shortened by 6 bases and J by 6 bases, with 15 bases between the two germline ends. Germline values: CDR1 ENHRY, CDR2 SYGVKD. This CDR3 comprises 13 residues. CDR3 nucleotide sequence: TGTGCCATCAGGGGGGGCGAGGGGATCGAGCAGTACTTC. This gives the protein CAIRGGEGIEQYF.

CDR3 sequence reads: CASSRVGGETQYF. The CDR3 DNA reads as TGTGCCAGCAGCCGTGTAGGGGGGGAGACCCAGTACTTC. The V gene is TRBV7-9, the J gene TRBJ2-5; the D gene could be TRBD1 or TRBD2 (6 bases each). There are 13 residues in the CDR3. Deletions cut 5 bases from V and 5 bases from J, with 12 bases between. Germline V gene sequence: CDR1 SEHNR, CDR2 FQNEAQ (reference sequence).

The DNA for the CDR3 is TGTGCCAGCAGTGAAGGGGGCAGGGGTCATTACGAGCAGTACTTC. It translates to CASSEGGRGHYEQYF. This chain uses TRBV6-1 with TRBJ2-7; possibly TRBD1 for D (6 bases). Germline V gene sequence: CDR1 MNHNS, CDR2 SASEGT. CDR3 length: 15 residues. Between the trimmed V and J ends, which lost 1 base and 4 bases, there was a span of 14 bases.

The chain links TRBV7-8 to TRBJ1-2, with 8 nucleotides matching TRBD1. V was clipped by 2 bases and J by 8 bases; unmatched bases: 10. The CDR3 has 15 residues. Looked up from germline, CDR1 is SGHVS and CDR2 is FQNEAQ. The CDR3 reads CASSLRDRGRDGYTF. CDR3 nucleotide sequence: TGTGCCAGCAGCTTACGAGACAGGGGACGGGACGGCTACACCTTC.

The V and J genes are TRBV13 and TRBJ2-2, with 9 bases lining up with TRBD1. CDR1 is PRHDT and CDR2 is FYEKMQ in the germline V gene (reference sequence). There are 16 residues in the CDR3. Trimming cost V 3 bases and J 5 bases; bases outside gene matches: 7. The CDR3 loop reads CASSFSGTGLTGELFF. CDR3 bases: TGTGCCAGCAGCTTCAGCGGGACAGGGCTTACCGGGGAGCTGTTTTTT.

The chain is built from TRBV19 and TRBJ2-7; 9 bases fit TRBD1. CDR1 is LNHDA and CDR2 is SQIVND in the germline V gene (reference sequence). Trimming removed 5 bases from V and 5 bases from J; junction bases left unmatched: 7. The CDR3 spans 14 residues. The CDR3 region is CASSDGTGTNEQYF. The CDR3 bases are TGTGCCAGTAGTGACGGGACAGGGACTAACGAGCAGTACTTC.

The chain is built from TRBV7-2 and TRBJ2-1, with D hard to call. The CDR3 runs 15 residues. CDR1 and CDR2 (germline): SGHTA, FQGNSA. Trimming took 1 base from V and 6 from J, leaving 13 bases between them. The CDR3: CASSLVRIETNEQFF. The CDR3 DNA sequence: TGTGCCAGCAGCTTAGTACGGATAGAGACCAATGAGCAGTTCTTC. The variable domain in full, with the rest retrieved from reference TRBV7-2 and TRBJ2-1, is GAGVSQSPSNKVTEKGKDVELRCDPISGHTALYWYRQSLGQGLEFLIYFQGNSAPDKSGLPSDRFSAERTGGSVSTLTIQRTQQEDSAVYLCASSLVRIETNEQFFGPGTRLTVL.

A single count supports this clone. This sequence joins TRBV18 and TRBJ2-7; TRBD1 or TRBD2 may be the D gene (5 bases each). Trimming pared 2 bases from V and 2 bases from J, leaving 13 bases between. This CDR3 has 15 residues. The V gene's germline CDR1 is KGHSH and CDR2 LQKENI. The CDR3 DNA reads TGTGCCAGCTCACCATACGAGGGGAGTCCCTACGAGCAGTACTTC. Its translation: CASSPYEGSPYEQYF.

The chain joins TRBV30 to TRBJ2-7; no firm D call. The germline V gene encodes CDR1 GTSNPN and CDR2 SVGIG (reference sequence). There are 11 residues in the CDR3. Between the trimmed V and J ends, which lost 1 base and 1 base, there was a span of 2 bases. CDR3 residues: CAWSGSYEQYF. The CDR3 DNA reads TGTGCCTGGAGTGGGTCCTACGAGCAGTACTTC.

The gene calls are TRBV2 and TRBJ2-1; 8 bases are a match to TRBD1. Trimming at V came to 7 bases and at J to 7 bases, leaving 12 bases not matched to a gene. The CDR3 runs to 15 residues. Germline V CDR1 and CDR2: SNHLY, FYNNEI. The CDR3 sequence: CASTPSGGVWNEQFF. The CDR3 DNA sequence: TGTGCCAGCACTCCCTCAGGGGGCGTTTGGAATGAGCAGTTCTTC.

The chain joins TRBV4-2 to TRBJ1-2; maybe TRBD1 (5 bases). V was cut by 2 bases and J by 0 bases, with 10 bases left in between. The CDR3 totals 15 residues. In germline, CDR1 is LGHNA, CDR2 YNFKEQ. In DNA, the CDR3 is TGTGCCAGCAGCCAAAGCGACAGTTCTAACTATGGCTACACCTTC. Its translation is CASSQSDSSNYGYTF.

Written as DNA, the CDR3 is TGTGCCAGCTCACCCAACGGGTACGGCACCCAGTACTTC. Amino acid sequence: CASSPNGYGTQYF. The chain couples TRBV18 to TRBJ2-5; D is undetermined. Trimming removed 3 bases from V and 8 bases from J, with 13 bases in between. The CDR3 loop spans 13 amino acids. Germline V gene lookup returns CDR1 KGHSH and CDR2 LQKENI.

This chain connects TRBV6-4 to TRBJ2-1; possibly TRBD2 for D (5 bases). The ends were cut back, 4 bases at V and 6 bases at J, with 13 bases in the middle. This CDR3 spans 14 amino acids. The germline V gene has CDR1 MRHNA and CDR2 SNTAGT. The CDR3 DNA reads as TGTGCCAGCAGTGCTTCACTAGTCGGCAATGAGCAGTTCTTC. Residues: CASSASLVGNEQFF.

This clone was counted once. The CDR3 spells CASSLIQGAYEQFF. The CDR3 nucleotides read TGTGCCAGCAGCTTAATCCAGGGGGCTTATGAGCAGTTCTTC. This chain uses TRBV11-2 with TRBJ2-1; 8 bases are shared with TRBD1. Germline V gene data show CDR1 as SGHAT and CDR2 as FQNNGV. The CDR3 totals 14 residues. The ends lost 2 bases at V and 8 bases at J; junction bases unmatched: 5.

This clone was observed once. The germline gene is not matched at one end of the junction; a read error may be the cause. This sequence joins TRBV5-4 and TRBJ2-7; the D gene is possibly TRBD2 (6 bases). CDR1 is SGHNT and CDR2 is YYREEE in the germline V gene (reference sequence). The CDR3 runs to 13 residues. The CDR3 reads CASSRDFDYGQYF. CDR3 DNA: TGTGCCAGCAGCCGGGACTTCGACTACGGGCAGTACTTC.

The J gene is TRBJ1-1, the V gene TRBV7-9; D remains ambiguous. Germline V lookup: CDR1 SEHNR, CDR2 FQNEAQ (reference sequence). Trimming stripped 4 bases from V and 3 bases from J, with 24 bases between. This CDR3 is 18 amino acids long. The CDR3 here is CASSSPTGEMIQHTEAFF. For the CDR3, the DNA is TGTGCCAGCAGCTCGCCAACGGGAGAGATGATACAGCACACTGAAGCTTTCTTT.

The chain has TRBV7-9 and TRBJ2-1; perhaps TRBD1 as D (6 bases). This CDR3 is built from 15 residues. Germline V gives CDR1 SEHNR, CDR2 FQNEAQ (reference sequence). Trimming removed 3 bases from V and 4 bases from J, with 13 bases in between. Written as DNA, the CDR3 is TGTGCCAGCAGCTTTACAGGGACGGGTTACAATGAGCAGTTCTTC. Translated: CASSFTGTGYNEQFF.

V is TRBV9 and J is TRBJ2-5, with TRBD2 matching 16 bases. The ends lost 1 base at V and 4 bases at J; junction bases unmatched: 7. Germline V gives CDR1 SGDLS, CDR2 YYNGEE. This CDR3 is 18 amino acids long. CDR3 sequence: CASSVSGLAGGPGETQYF. CDR3 DNA sequence: TGTGCCAGCAGCGTATCGGGACTAGCGGGAGGGCCAGGAGAGACCCAGTACTTC.

The chain is built from TRBV7-2 and TRBJ2-5; a weak D match, TRBD2 (7 bases). The CDR3 sequence is 16 residues long. Germline V gene lookup returns CDR1 SGHTA and CDR2 FQGNSA. V was clipped by 2 bases and J by 4 bases, with 17 bases between them. The CDR3 region has the DNA TGTGCCAGCAGCTTAAACCTCGGACTAGGGGGAGAGACCCAGTACTTC. It encodes CASSLNLGLGGETQYF.

This chain links TRBV19 with TRBJ1-2; 9 positions match TRBD1. J lost 2 bases, V lost 5 bases, and 3 bases had no gene match. The CDR3 sequence is 14 residues long. Per the germline V gene, CDR1 is LNHDA and CDR2 is SQIVND (reference sequence). This chain's CDR3 is CASSPQGANYGYTF. The CDR3 DNA reads as TGTGCCAGTAGTCCACAGGGGGCGAACTATGGCTACACCTTC.

The chain uses TRBV11-3 and TRBJ2-2; 9 nucleotides match TRBD2. The CDR3 has 14 amino acids. V lost 5 bases and J lost 7; bases outside the gene matches: 5. Germline values: CDR1 SGHNT, CDR2 YENEEA. The CDR3 DNA sequence: TGTGCCAGCAGCCTTAGCGGGAGTGGCGGGGAGCTGTTTTTT. This gives the protein CASSLSGSGGELFF.

The chain joins TRBV7-2 to TRBJ2-2, with 8 positions matching TRBD2. The germline CDR1 and CDR2 sequences are SGHTA and FQGNSA. V lost 4 bases to trimming and J lost 0 bases; unmatched junction nucleotides: 4. CDR3 length equals 16 residues. Written as DNA, the CDR3 is TGTGCCAGCAGCTCCTCGGGAGGGACGAACACCGGGGAGCTGTTTTTT. Amino acids: CASSSSGGTNTGELFF.